These 24 T cell receptor beta chains originate from one sample sequenced in a study of identical twins. TCRdb ran MiXCR on the 5' RACE reads and lists one entry per CDR3 protein. The top ten clones hold 1.5% to 2% of a sample with 690,000 or so distinct CDR3 sequences, 5.5% to 6.5% of them seen once. The sequenced sample consisted of naive T cells sorted from blood. The receptors stem from a young man in good health.

This clonotype was counted between two and nine times. The chain employs TRBV9 and TRBJ1-1, with TRBD1 matching 7 bases. Germline CDR1 reads SGDLS; CDR2 reads YYNGEE. This CDR3 comprises 14 residues. The J segment lost 3 bases and the V segment lost 3 bases, leaving 5 bases of the junction unmatched. In DNA form, the CDR3 reads TGTGCCAGCAGCGGAGAGACAGGGCACACTGAAGCTTTCTTT. This codes for CASSGETGHTEAFF.

The gene calls are TRBV4-3 and TRBJ2-7, with TRBD1 identical over 8 bases. The V gene end was trimmed by 0 bases and the J gene end by 2 bases; junction bases not matched to a gene: 6. Germline CDR1 LGHNA, CDR2 YSLEER. The CDR3 runs 16 residues. For the CDR3, the DNA is TGCGCCAGCAGCCAAGATCGGGGGACAGGACCCTACGAGCAGTACTTC. Protein product: CASSQDRGTGPYEQYF.

The table lists this clonotype with a few counts. The chain joins TRBV5-1 to TRBJ2-1, with 12 bases aligning to TRBD1. Germline-derived CDR1 and CDR2 are SGHRS and YFSETQ. The CDR3 has 16 residues. V lost 0 bases to trimming and J lost 9 bases; unmatched junction nucleotides: 7. The CDR3 spells CASSLVPGQGASEQFF. The CDR3 DNA reads TGCGCCAGCAGCTTGGTTCCGGGACAGGGGGCGAGTGAGCAGTTCTTC.

This clonotype was seen ten or more times. V usage is TRBV24-1 and J usage is TRBJ2-3; D unresolved. The germline V and J ends were trimmed by 4 bases and 2 bases, with 21 bases remaining between them. Germline values: CDR1 KGHDR, CDR2 SFDVKD. The CDR3 runs 18 residues. The CDR3 DNA sequence: TGTGCCACCAGTGACCCCTCCCGGACGGAGAGCATCACAGATACGCAGTATTTT. Translating it yields CATSDPSRTESITDTQYF.

This clonotype was counted a few times. The chain has TRBV6-1 and TRBJ2-3; the D is unclear. V dropped 5 bases and J dropped 8 bases, with 20 bases sitting between them. Germline V lookup: CDR1 MNHNS, CDR2 SASEGT. This CDR3 is built from 15 residues. The CDR3 DNA reads TGTGCCAGCAGTATTACCGGGCCCGAGATGGGTACGCAGTATTTT. It codes for CASSITGPEMGTQYF.

This clonotype has only a few counts. This chain links TRBV3-1 with TRBJ2-5, with no clear D. The CDR3 consists of 14 residues. Germline V CDR1 and CDR2: LGHDT, YNNKEL (reference sequence). V shed 2 bases and J shed 5 bases, with 12 bases lying between them. The CDR3 region has the DNA TGTGCCAGCAGCCAAACAAGAGGTGGTGAGACCCAGTACTTC. Its protein product is CASSQTRGGETQYF.

The chain has TRBV7-3 and TRBJ2-1, with a weak D call TRBD2 (5 bases). Germline V CDR1 and CDR2: SGHTA, FQGTGA. The germline V and J ends were trimmed by 3 bases and 2 bases, with 11 bases remaining between them. This CDR3 is 15 amino acids long. The CDR3: CASSFEGRPYNEQFF. The CDR3 DNA is TGTGCCAGCAGCTTTGAGGGAAGGCCCTACAATGAGCAGTTCTTC.

This chain joins TRBV11-3 and TRBJ2-5; 12 bases map to TRBD1. J lost 4 bases, V lost 3 bases, and 6 bases had no gene match. The length of the CDR3 is 16 residues. The germline gives CDR1 SGHNT, CDR2 YENEEA. CDR3 coding DNA: TGTGCCAGCAGCTTCGTTGGGACAGGGGGCGGAGAGACCCAGTACTTC. Translating it yields CASSFVGTGGGETQYF.

This clonotype occurred many times. This chain connects TRBV12-3 or TRBV12-4 to TRBJ2-2, with D tentatively TRBD1 or TRBD2 (5 bases each). The CDR3 length is 16 residues. The V gene lost 3 bases and the J gene lost 2 bases, with 13 bases spanning the gap. DNA for the CDR3: TGTGCCAGCAGTTTTCTCCACGGGGCCAACACCGGGGAGCTGTTTTTT. It codes for CASSFLHGANTGELFF.

In this sample, this clonotype turned up many times. V usage is TRBV7-2 and J usage is TRBJ1-5; TRBD1 aligns across 10 bases. The CDR3 is 17 amino acids. The germline V gene has CDR1 SGHTA and CDR2 FQGNSA. With V trimmed by 5 bases and J by 0 bases, 7 bases remained unmatched. The CDR3 here is CASSLGQGGYSNQPQHF. Written as DNA, the CDR3 is TGTGCCAGCAGCCTAGGACAGGGGGGATATAGCAATCAGCCCCAGCATTTT.

This clonotype was seen only a few times. The chain combines TRBV20-1 with TRBJ2-1, with a weak D call TRBD2 (5 bases). Germline values: CDR1 DFQATT, CDR2 SNEGSKA (reference sequence). Between the trimmed V and J ends, which lost 0 bases and 5 bases, there was a span of 11 bases. This CDR3 is built from 14 residues. The CDR3 sequence: CSARDFLLDNEQFF. The CDR3 DNA follows: TGCAGTGCTAGAGATTTTCTACTAGACAATGAGCAGTTCTTC.

This chain joins TRBV7-8 and TRBJ1-5; no reliable D call. There are 15 residues in the CDR3. CDR1 and CDR2 (germline): SGHVS, FQNEAQ. V gave up 8 bases and J gave up 4 bases, with 18 bases separating them. The CDR3 coding sequence is TGTGCCAGCGGTTTTACGGCGGCGATTAATCAGCCCCAGCATTTT. It encodes CASGFTAAINQPQHF.

This clonotype was seen ten or more times. This chain joins TRBV20-1 and TRBJ2-4; D unclear. Trimming took off 5 bases at V and 3 bases at J, with 20 bases between the two ends. From germline, CDR1 is DFQATT and CDR2 SNEGSKA (reference sequence). The CDR3 is made up of 16 amino acids. The CDR3, as DNA: TGCAGTGCTGATGGCAGAGATGGATTAGGCAAAAACATTCAGTACTTC. Its translation is CSADGRDGLGKNIQYF.

This clonotype was seen ten or more times. The gene calls are TRBV4-2 and TRBJ2-7; possible D gene TRBD2, 6 bases. This CDR3 is 15 amino acids long. Trimming shortened V by 5 bases and J by 3 bases, and 17 bases separated the two germline ends. CDR1 LGHNA and CDR2 YNFKEQ come from the germline V gene. The CDR3 DNA reads as TGTGCCAGCAGCGGGAGTGGTAGCGGCAACTACGAGCAGTACTTC. Protein product: CASSGSGSGNYEQYF.

The genes are TRBV18 and TRBJ1-5, with 9 bases aligning to TRBD1. Trimming took 10 bases from V and 9 from J; bases not matched to a gene: 10. The CDR3 totals 13 residues. Per the germline V gene, CDR1 is KGHSH and CDR2 is LQKENI. The CDR3 reads CATTGTGKGPQHF. The DNA of the CDR3 is TGTGCCACCACCGGGACAGGGAAGGGGCCCCAGCATTTT.

This clonotype occurred a few times. The chain's CDR3 is CSAADPGLAGAEQFF. The CDR3 DNA is TGCAGTGCGGCAGACCCGGGACTAGCGGGAGCTGAGCAGTTCTTC. The chain recombines TRBV20-1 with TRBJ2-1; 14 bases map to TRBD2. The CDR3 spans 15 residues. In germline, CDR1 is DFQATT, CDR2 SNEGSKA (reference sequence). V lost 6 bases, J lost 9 bases, and 10 bases stayed unmatched.

This clonotype has a count of ten or more. The rearrangement links TRBV18 to TRBJ1-1; no definite D call. The V gene's germline CDR1 is KGHSH and CDR2 LQKENI. CDR3 length: 14 amino acids. Trimming left V 4 bases short and J 0 bases short, with 9 bases between. CDR3 region: CASSQAEMNTEAFF. The CDR3 coding sequence is TGTGCCAGCTCACAGGCCGAAATGAACACTGAAGCTTTCTTT.

This clonotype occurred many times. The chain has TRBV29-1 and TRBJ1-1, with unresolved D. The CDR3 consists of 11 residues. The V and J ends lost 4 bases and 5 bases respectively, with 8 bases between them. Germline V gene data show CDR1 as SQVTM and CDR2 as ANQGSEA. CDR3 DNA sequence: TGCAGCGTTGTATGGCAGACTGAAGCTTTCTTT. Residues: CSVVWQTEAFF.

V gene TRBV29-1 combines with J gene TRBJ2-5; D call uncertain. V gave up 3 bases and J gave up 0 bases, with 14 bases separating them. CDR3 size: 15 residues. In germline, CDR1 is SQVTM, CDR2 ANQGSEA. Here the CDR3 DNA reads TGCAGCGTTGAGAAGGCGCCACCGTACCAAGAGACCCAGTACTTC. Encoded protein: CSVEKAPPYQETQYF.

This clonotype turned up a few times. V and J are TRBV5-6 and TRBJ2-2, with 10 bases aligning to TRBD2. The V segment lost 4 bases and the J segment 6 bases; nucleotides outside the gene matches: 9. Looked up from germline, CDR1 is SGHDT and CDR2 is YYEEEE. The CDR3 length is 16 residues. The DNA of the CDR3 is TGTGCCAGCAGCACATACCTAGCGGGAGTTTCCGGGGAGCTGTTTTTT. Protein sequence: CASSTYLAGVSGELFF.

This clonotype occurred a few times. V usage is TRBV14 and J usage is TRBJ1-4, with TRBD1 matching over 7 bases. The CDR3 has 15 residues. Trimming cost V 1 base and J 7 bases; bases outside gene matches: 6. Germline V gene data show CDR1 as SGHDN and CDR2 as FVKESK. The CDR3 is CASSQATGSGEKLFF. Written as DNA, the CDR3 is TGTGCCAGCAGCCAAGCGACAGGGTCCGGTGAAAAACTGTTTTTT.

This clonotype was found many times. The CDR3: CSARVAAGREKLFF. CDR3 nucleotides: TGCAGTGCTAGAGTGGCCGCTGGGCGTGAAAAACTGTTTTTT. The chain couples TRBV20-1 to TRBJ1-4; no reliable D call. The CDR3 sequence is 14 residues long. Germline CDR1 and CDR2: DFQATT and SNEGSKA (reference sequence). Trimming pared 1 base from V and 7 bases from J, leaving 13 bases between.

There are many counts of this clonotype. The V and J genes are TRBV6-1 and TRBJ1-2; unclear D gene. V shed 5 bases and J shed 5 bases, with 12 bases lying between them. The CDR3 covers 13 residues. Germline loops: CDR1 MNHNS, CDR2 SASEGT. CDR3: CASSKGRLYGYTF. CDR3 in DNA: TGTGCCAGCAGTAAAGGACGGCTATATGGCTACACCTTC.

CDR3 DNA sequence: TGCAGTGCCGCAGCACTAGCGGGATTGGACTACAATGAGCAGTTCTTC. It codes for CSAAALAGLDYNEQFF. J is TRBJ2-1 and V is TRBV20-1, with 10 nucleotides matching TRBD2. The length of the CDR3 is 16 residues. Unmatched junction bases numbered 11, after V lost 6 bases and J lost 3 bases. CDR1 DFQATT and CDR2 SNEGSKA come from the germline V gene (reference sequence).